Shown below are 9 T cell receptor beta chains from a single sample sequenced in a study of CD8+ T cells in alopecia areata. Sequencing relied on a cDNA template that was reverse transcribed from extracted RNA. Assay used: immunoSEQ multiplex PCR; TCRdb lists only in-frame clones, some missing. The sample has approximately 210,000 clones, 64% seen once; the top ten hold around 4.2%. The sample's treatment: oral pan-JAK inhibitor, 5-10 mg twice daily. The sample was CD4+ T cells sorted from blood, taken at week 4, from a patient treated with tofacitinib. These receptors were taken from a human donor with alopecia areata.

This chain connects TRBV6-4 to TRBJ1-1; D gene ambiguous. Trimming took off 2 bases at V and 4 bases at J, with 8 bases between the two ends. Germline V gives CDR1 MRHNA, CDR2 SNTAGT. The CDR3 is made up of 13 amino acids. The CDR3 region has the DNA TGTGCCAGCAGTGACGGGTGGGGCACTGAAGCTTTCTTT. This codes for CASSDGWGTEAFF.

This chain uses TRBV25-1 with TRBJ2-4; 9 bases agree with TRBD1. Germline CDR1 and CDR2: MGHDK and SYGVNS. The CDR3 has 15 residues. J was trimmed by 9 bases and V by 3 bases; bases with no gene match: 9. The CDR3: CASSEGTGSRGIQYF. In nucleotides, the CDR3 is TGTGCCAGCAGTGAGGGGACAGGGTCAAGGGGCATTCAGTACTTC.

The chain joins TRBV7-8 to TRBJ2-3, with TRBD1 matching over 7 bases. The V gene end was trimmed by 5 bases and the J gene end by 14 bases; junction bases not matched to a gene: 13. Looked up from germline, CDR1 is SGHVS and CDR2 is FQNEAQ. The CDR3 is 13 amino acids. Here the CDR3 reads CASSAQGDPWSYF. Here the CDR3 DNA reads TGTGCCAGCAGCGCCCAGGGGGACCCTTGGTCGTATTTT.

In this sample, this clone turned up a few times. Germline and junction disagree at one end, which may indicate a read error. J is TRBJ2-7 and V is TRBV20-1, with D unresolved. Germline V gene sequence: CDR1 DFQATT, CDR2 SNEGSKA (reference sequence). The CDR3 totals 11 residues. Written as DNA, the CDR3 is TGCAGTGCTAGACCCGGAGATACGGGCCGATTC. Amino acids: CSARPGDTGRF.

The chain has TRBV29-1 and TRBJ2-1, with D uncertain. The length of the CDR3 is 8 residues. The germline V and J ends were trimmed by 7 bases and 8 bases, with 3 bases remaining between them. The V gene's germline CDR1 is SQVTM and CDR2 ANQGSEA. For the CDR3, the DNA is TGCAGCGGGGATGAGCAGTTCTTC. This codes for CSGDEQFF.

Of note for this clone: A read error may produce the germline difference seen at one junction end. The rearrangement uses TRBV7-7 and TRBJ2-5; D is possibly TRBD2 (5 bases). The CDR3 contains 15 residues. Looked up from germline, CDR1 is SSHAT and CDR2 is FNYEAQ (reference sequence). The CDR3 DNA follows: TGTGCTAGCAGCTTAGCGTGGAGCAGGCAAGAGACCCAGTACTTC. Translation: CASSLAWSRQETQYF. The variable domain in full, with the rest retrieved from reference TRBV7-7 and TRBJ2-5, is GAGVSQSPRYKVTKRGQDVTLRCDPISSHATLYWYQQALGQGPEFLTYFNYEAQPDKSGLPSDRFSAERPEGSISTLTIQRTEQRDSAMYRCASSLAWSRQETQYFGPGTRLLVL.

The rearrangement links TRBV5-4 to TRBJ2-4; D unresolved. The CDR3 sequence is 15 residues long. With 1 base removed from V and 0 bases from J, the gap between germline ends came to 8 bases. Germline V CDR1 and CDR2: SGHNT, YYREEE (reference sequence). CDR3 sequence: CASSLPGPAKNIQYF. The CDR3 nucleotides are TGTGCCAGCAGCTTGCCTGGGCCAGCCAAAAACATTCAGTACTTC.

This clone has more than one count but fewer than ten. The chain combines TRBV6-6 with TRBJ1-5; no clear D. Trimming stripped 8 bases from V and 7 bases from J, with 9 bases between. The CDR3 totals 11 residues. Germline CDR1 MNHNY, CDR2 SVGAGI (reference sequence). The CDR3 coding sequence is TGTGCCAGCGGCCTCAGGCAGCCCCAGCATTTT. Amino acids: CASGLRQPQHF.

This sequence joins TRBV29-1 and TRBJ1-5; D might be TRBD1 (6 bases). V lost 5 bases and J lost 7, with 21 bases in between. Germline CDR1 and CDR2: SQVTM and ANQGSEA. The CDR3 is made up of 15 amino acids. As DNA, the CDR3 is TGCAGCGTTTTCAGGGGTTGGGACGGTGGACAGCCCCAGCATTTT. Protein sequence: CSVFRGWDGGQPQHF.